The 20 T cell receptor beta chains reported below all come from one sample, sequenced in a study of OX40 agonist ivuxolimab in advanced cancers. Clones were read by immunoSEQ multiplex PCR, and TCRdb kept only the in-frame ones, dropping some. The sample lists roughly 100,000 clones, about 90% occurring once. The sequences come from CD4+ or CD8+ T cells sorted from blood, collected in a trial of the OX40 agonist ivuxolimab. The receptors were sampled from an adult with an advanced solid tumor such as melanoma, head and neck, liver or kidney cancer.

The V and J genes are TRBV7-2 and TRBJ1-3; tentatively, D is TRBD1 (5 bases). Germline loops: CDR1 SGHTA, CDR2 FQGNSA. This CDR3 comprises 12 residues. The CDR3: CASLAPGGTIYF. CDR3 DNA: TGTGCGAGCTTGGCCCCGGGGGGGACCATATATTTT.

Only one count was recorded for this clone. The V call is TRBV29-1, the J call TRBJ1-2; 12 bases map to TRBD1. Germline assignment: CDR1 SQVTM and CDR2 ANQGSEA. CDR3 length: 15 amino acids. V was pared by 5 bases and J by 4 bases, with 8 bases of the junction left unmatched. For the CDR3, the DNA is TGCAGCGTTCCTGATAGGGGACAGGGGGCCTATGGCTACACCTTC. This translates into CSVPDRGQGAYGYTF.

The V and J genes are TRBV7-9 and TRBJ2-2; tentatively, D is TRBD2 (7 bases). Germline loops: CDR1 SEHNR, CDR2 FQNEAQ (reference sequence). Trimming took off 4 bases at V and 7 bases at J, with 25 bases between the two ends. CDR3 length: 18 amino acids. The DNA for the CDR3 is TGTGCCAGCAGCTGGCCGGGGGGCGCAGGTCTGTCCGGCGGGGAGCTGTTTTTT. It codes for CASSWPGGAGLSGGELFF.

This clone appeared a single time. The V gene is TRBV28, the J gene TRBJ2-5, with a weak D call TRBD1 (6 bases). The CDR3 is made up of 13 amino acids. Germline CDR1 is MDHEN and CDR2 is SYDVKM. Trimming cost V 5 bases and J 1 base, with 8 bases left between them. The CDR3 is CASSRQVQETQYF. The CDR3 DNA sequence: TGTGCCAGCAGTCGACAGGTCCAAGAGACCCAGTACTTC.

Written as DNA, the CDR3 is TGTGCCATCAGTGCTGCCGGGGACAGGGGATTTATAGGCGAAAAACTGTTTTTT. Its translation: CAISAAGDRGFIGEKLFF. V usage is TRBV10-3 and J usage is TRBJ1-4; TRBD1 agrees at 10 bases. Per germline, CDR1 ENHRY and CDR2 SYGVKD. This CDR3 region has 18 residues. The ends lost 4 bases at V and 8 bases at J; junction bases unmatched: 16.

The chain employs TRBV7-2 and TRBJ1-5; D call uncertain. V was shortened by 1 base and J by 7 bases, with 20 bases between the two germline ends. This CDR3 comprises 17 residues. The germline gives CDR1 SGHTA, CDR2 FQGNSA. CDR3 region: CASSLGRTGIVEQPQHF. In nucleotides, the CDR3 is TGTGCCAGCAGCTTAGGGAGGACGGGGATCGTGGAGCAGCCCCAGCATTTT.

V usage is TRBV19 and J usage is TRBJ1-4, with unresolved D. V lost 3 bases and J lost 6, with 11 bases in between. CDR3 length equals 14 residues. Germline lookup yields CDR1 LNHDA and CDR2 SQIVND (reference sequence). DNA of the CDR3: TGTGCCAGTAGTATCTCCACCGGGGATGAAAAACTGTTTTTT. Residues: CASSISTGDEKLFF. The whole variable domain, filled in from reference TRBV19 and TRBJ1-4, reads DGGITQSPKYLFRKEGQNVTLSCEQNLNHDAMYWYRQDPGQGLRLIYYSQIVNDFQKGDIAEGYSVSREKKESFPLTVTSAQKNPTAFYLCASSISTGDEKLFFGSGTQLSVL.

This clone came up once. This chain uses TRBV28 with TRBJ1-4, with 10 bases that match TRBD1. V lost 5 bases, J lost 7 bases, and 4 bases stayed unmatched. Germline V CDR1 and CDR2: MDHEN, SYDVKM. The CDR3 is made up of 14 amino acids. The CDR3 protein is CASSVGQGVEKLFF. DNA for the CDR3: TGTGCCAGCAGTGTAGGACAGGGGGTTGAAAAACTGTTTTTT. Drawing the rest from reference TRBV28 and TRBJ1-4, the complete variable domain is DVKVTQSSRYLVKRTGEKVFLECVQDMDHENMFWYRQDPGLGLRLIYFSYDVKMKEKGDIPEGYSVSREKKERFSLILESASTNQTSMYLCASSVGQGVEKLFFGSGTQLSVL.

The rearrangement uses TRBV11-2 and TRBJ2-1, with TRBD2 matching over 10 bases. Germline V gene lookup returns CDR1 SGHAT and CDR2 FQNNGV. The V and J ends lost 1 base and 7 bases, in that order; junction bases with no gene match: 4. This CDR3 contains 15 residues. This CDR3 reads CASSLVSGGLNEQFF. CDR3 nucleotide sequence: TGTGCCAGCAGCTTAGTTAGCGGGGGGTTGAATGAGCAGTTCTTC.

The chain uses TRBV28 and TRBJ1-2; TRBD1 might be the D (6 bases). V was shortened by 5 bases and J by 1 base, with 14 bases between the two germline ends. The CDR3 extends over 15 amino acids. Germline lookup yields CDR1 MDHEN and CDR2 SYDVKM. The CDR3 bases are TGTGCCAGCAGTCCCCGACAGGCAAGTAACTATGGCTACACCTTC. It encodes CASSPRQASNYGYTF.

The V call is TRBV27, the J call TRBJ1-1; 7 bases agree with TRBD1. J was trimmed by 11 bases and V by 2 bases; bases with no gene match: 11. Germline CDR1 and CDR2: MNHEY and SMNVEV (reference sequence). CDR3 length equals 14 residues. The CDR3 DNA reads TGTGCCAGCAGTTTAACCCGACAGGGACGTGCGGCTTTCTTT. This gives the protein CASSLTRQGRAAFF.

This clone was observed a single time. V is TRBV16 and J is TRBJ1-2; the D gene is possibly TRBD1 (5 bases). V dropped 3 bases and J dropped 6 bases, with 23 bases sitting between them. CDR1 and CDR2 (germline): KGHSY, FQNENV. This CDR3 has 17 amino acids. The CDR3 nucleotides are TGTGCCAGCAGCCATTCCAACGTCGGACAACCTGGACATGGCTACACCTTC. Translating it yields CASSHSNVGQPGHGYTF.

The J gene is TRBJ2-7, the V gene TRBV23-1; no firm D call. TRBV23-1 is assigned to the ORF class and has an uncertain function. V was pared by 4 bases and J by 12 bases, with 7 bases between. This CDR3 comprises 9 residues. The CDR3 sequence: CASSPPLYF. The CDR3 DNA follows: TGCGCCAGCAGTCCCCCTTTGTACTTC.

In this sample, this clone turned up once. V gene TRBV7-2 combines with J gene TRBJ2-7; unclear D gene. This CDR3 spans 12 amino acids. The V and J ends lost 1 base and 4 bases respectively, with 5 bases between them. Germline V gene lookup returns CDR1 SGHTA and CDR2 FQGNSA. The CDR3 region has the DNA TGTGCCAGCAGCTTAGGGGAATACGAGCAGTACTTC. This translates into CASSLGEYEQYF. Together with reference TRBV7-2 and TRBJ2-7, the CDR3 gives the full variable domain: GAGVSQSPSNKVTEKGKDVELRCDPISGHTALYWYRQSLGQGLEFLIYFQGNSAPDKSGLPSDRFSAERTGGSVSTLTIQRTQQEDSAVYLCASSLGEYEQYFGPGTRLTVT.

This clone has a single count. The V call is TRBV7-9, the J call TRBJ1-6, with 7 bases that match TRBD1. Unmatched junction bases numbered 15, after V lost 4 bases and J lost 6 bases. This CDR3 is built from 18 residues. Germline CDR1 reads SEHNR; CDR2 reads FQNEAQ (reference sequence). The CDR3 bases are TGTGCCAGCAGCTCCATCCAGGGGGAAAGCGTGGTTAATTCACCCCTCCACTTT. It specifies CASSSIQGESVVNSPLHF.

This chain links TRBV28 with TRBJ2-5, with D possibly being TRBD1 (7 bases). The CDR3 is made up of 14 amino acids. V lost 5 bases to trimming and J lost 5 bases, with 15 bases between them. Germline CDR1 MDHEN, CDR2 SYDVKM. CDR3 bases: TGTGCCAGCAGTGGGGACAGCCGGGGGGAGACCCAGTACTTC. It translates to CASSGDSRGETQYF.

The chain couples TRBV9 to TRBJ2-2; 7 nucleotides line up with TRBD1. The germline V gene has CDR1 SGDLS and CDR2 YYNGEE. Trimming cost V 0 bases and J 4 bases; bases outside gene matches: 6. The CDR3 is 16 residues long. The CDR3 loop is CASSVEATGATGELFF. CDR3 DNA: TGTGCCAGCAGCGTAGAGGCAACAGGGGCCACCGGGGAGCTGTTTTTT.

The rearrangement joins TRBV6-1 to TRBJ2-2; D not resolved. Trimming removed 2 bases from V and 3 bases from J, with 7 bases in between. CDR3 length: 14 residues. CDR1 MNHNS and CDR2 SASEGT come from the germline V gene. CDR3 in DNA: TGTGCCAGCAGTGAATGGTCCTACACCGGGGAGCTGTTTTTT. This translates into CASSEWSYTGELFF.

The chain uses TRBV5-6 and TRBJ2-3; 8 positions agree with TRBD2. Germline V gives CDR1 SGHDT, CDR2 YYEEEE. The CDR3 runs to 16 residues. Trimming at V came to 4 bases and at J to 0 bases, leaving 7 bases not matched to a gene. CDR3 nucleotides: TGTGCCAGCAGCGGGATGATAGCGGGGAGCACAGATACGCAGTATTTT. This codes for CASSGMIAGSTDTQYF. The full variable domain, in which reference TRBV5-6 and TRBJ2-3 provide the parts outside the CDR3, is DAGVTQSPTHLIKTRGQQVTLRCSPKSGHDTVSWYQQALGQGPQFIFQYYEEEERQRGNFPDRFSGHQFPNYSSELNVNALLLGDSALYLCASSGMIAGSTDTQYFGPGTRLTVL.

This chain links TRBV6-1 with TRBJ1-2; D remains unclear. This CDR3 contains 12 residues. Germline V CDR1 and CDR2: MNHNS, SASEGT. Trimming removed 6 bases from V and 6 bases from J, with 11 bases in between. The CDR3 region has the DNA TGTGCCAGCAGCGCCCGGCTCGATGGCTACACCTTC. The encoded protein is CASSARLDGYTF.